This T cell receptor (beta chain) was identified during a study of T cell responses to AZD1222 COVID-19 vaccine. The study, taken as a whole, reports: At baseline, seropositivity was found in only 5 to 7 AZD1222 recipients. Vaccine-related CD4 TCRs covered spike, predominating at 160-218 and 743-854.

On this clone: The antigen is undetermined. Germline and junction disagree at one end, which may indicate a read error.

Germline CDR1 MDHEN, CDR2 SYDVKM. This CDR3 has 11 amino acids. This table comes from immunoSEQ multiplex PCR, and its TCRdb copy is limited to in-frame clones, with some not included. Of 100,000 or so clones in the sample, 89% were seen once. Specimen: peripheral blood, collected 28 days after the second AZD1222 dose. The receptor was isolated from an adult who received the AZD1222 COVID-19 vaccine. This chain joins TRBV28 and TRBJ1-2; 8 bases agree with TRBD1. The CDR3 spells CASSLRQGWVF. Here the CDR3 DNA reads TGTGCCAGCAGCCTGAGACAGGGGTGGGTCTTC.